This T cell receptor beta chain was recovered during a study of cytomegalovirus exposure and HLA in healthy donors. General study results and limits: It was likely that a cluster of highly shared sequence variants was a sequencing artifact.

Healthy bone marrow donors supplied every sample. About this clone: The antigen is unknown.

Primers included in the PCR were 60 Vbeta and 13 Jbeta primers. Some clones are missing from TCRdb's copy, which holds only in-frame ones; the method was immunoSEQ multiplex PCR. This table holds roughly 130,000 clones, about 80% found once. Trimming took 3 bases from V and 1 from J; bases not matched to a gene: 8. The germline V gene encodes CDR1 KGHSH and CDR2 LQKENI. The CDR3 has 17 residues. The chain couples TRBV18 to TRBJ2-3; the match to TRBD2 covers 9 bases. The clonotype originates from a human donor in good health. Input material: PBMCs. The CDR3 region is CASSPLVQRGGTDTQYF. The DNA of the CDR3 is TGTGCCAGCTCACCCCTGGTCCAGCGGGGGGGCACAGATACGCAGTATTTT. Full variable domain (rest looked up from reference TRBV18 and TRBJ2-3): NAGVMQNPRHLVRRRGQEARLRCSPMKGHSHVYWYRQLPEEGLKFMVYLQKENIIDESGMPKERFSAEFPKEGPSILRIQQVVRGDSAAYFCASSPLVQRGGTDTQYFGPGTRLTVL.